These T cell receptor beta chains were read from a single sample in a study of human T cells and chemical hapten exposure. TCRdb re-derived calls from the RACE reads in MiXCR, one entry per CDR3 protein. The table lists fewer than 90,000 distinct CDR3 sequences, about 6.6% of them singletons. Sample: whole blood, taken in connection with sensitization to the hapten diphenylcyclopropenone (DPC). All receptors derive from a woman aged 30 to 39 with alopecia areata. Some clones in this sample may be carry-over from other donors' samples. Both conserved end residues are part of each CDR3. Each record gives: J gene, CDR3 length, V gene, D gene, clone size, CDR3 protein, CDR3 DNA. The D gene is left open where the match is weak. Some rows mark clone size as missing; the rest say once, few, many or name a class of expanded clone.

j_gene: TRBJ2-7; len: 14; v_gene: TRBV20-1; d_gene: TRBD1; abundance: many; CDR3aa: CSARDRQGPYEQYF; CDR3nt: TGCAGTGCTAGAGACCGACAGGGACCCTACGAGCAGTACTTC
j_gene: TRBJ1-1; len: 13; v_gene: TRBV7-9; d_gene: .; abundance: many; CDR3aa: CASSLLPATEAFF; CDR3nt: TGTGCCAGCAGCTTATTACCGGCCACTGAAGCTTTCTTT
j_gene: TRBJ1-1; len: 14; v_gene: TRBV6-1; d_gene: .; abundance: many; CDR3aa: CAGWGSGMNTEAFF; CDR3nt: TGTGCCGGCTGGGGAAGCGGAATGAACACTGAAGCTTTCTTT
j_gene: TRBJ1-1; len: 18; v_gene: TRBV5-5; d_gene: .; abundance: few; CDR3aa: CASSLEWTSYPMNTEAFF; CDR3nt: TGTGCCAGCAGCCTAGAATGGACTAGTTACCCGATGAACACTGAAGCTTTCTTT
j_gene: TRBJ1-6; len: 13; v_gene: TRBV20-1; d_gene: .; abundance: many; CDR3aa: CSASMVLGSPLHF; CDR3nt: TGCAGTGCTAGTATGGTTCTAGGTTCACCCCTCCACTTT
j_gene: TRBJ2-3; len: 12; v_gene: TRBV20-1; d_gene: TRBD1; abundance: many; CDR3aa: CSASYGRQGVPF; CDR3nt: TGCAGTGCCAGCTACGGGAGACAGGGGGTTCCTTTT
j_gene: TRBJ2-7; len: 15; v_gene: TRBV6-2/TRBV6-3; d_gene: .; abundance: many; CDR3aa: CASSSRTVGTYEQYF; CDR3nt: TGTGCCAGCAGTTCACGGACAGTGGGTACCTACGAGCAGTACTTC
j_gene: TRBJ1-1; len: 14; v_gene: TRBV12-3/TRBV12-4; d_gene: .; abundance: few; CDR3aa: CASSFAGSGTEAFF; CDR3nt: TGTGCCAGCAGTTTTGCAGGGTCGGGCACTGAAGCTTTCTTT
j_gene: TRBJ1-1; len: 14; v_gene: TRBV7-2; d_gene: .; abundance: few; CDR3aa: CASSDHGANTEAFF; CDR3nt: TGTGCCAGCTCGGACCACGGGGCGAACACTGAAGCTTTCTTT
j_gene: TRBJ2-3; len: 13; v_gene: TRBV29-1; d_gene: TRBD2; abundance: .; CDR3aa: CSLSGGASDTQYF; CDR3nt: TGCAGCCTTAGCGGGGGGGCGTCAGATACGCAGTATTTT
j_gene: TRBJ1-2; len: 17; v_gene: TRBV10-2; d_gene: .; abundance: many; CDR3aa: CASSPYRRVSGDYGYTF; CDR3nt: TGCGCCAGCAGTCCGTACAGGCGAGTCAGTGGCGACTATGGCTACACCTTC
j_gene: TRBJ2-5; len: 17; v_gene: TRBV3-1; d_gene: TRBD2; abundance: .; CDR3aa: CASSASGGGSFRETQYF; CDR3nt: TGTGCCAGCAGCGCAAGTGGGGGAGGGAGCTTCCGGGAGACCCAGTACTTC
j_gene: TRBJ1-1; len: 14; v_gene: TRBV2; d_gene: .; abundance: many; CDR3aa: CASNPQGKNTEAFF; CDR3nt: TGTGCCAGCAATCCACAGGGTAAGAACACTGAAGCTTTCTTT
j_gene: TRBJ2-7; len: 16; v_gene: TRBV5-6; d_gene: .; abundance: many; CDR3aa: CASSLAERSWYDEQYF; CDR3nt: TGTGCCAGCAGCTTGGCTGAGAGAAGCTGGTACGACGAGCAGTACTTC
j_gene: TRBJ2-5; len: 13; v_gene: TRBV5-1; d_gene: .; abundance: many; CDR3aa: CASSLIGGETQYF; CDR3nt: TGCGCCAGCAGCTTGATCGGGGGAGAGACCCAGTACTTC
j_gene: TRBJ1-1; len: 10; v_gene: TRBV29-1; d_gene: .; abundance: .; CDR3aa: CSVGFPEAFF; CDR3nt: TGCAGCGTTGGGTTCCCTGAAGCTTTCTTT
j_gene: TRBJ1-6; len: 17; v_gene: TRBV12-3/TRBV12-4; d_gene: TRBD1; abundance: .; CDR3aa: CASSLTPGQNYNSPLHF; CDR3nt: TGTGCCAGCAGTTTAACCCCGGGACAGAACTATAATTCACCCCTCCACTTT
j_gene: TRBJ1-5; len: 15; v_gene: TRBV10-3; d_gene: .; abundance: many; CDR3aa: CAISDGQGGNQPQHF; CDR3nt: TGTGCCATCAGTGACGGGCAGGGAGGCAATCAGCCCCAGCATTTT
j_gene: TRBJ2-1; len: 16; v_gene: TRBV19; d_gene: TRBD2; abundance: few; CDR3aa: CASSRTSGGGYNEQFF; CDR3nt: TGTGCCAGTAGTCGGACTAGCGGGGGGGGGTACAATGAGCAGTTCTTC
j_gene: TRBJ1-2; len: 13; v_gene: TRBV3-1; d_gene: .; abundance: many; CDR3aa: CASSQDPAAGYTF; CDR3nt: TGTGCCAGCAGCCAAGATCCAGCTGCTGGCTACACCTTC
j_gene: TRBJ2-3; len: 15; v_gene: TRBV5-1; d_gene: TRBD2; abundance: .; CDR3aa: CASSSGLAVADTQYF; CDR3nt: TGCGCCAGCAGCTCTGGACTAGCGGTGGCAGATACGCAGTATTTT
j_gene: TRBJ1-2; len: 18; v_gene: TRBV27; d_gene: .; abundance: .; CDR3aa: CASSLSHPLPGGAYGYTF; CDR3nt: TGTGCCAGCAGTTTATCACACCCTCTTCCGGGGGGCGCCTATGGCTACACCTTC
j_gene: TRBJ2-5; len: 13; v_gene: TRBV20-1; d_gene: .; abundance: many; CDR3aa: CSARDEGIETQYF; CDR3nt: TGCAGTGCTAGGGACGAGGGTATAGAGACCCAGTACTTC
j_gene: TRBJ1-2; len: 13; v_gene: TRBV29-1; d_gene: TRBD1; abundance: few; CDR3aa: CSAGTGSFYGYTF; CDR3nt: TGCAGCGCAGGGACAGGGAGCTTCTATGGCTACACCTTC
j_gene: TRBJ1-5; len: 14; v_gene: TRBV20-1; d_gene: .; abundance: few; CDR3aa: CSARGRKVNQPQHF; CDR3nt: TGCAGTGCTAGGGGCCGAAAGGTCAATCAGCCCCAGCATTTT
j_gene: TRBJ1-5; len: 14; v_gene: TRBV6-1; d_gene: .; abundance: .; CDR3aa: CASMLEYSNQPQHF; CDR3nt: TGTGCCAGCATGTTGGAGTATAGCAATCAGCCCCAGCATTTT
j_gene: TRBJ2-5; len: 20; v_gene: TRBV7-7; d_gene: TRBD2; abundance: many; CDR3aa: CASSFTASGSRGTDQETQYF; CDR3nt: TGTGCCAGCAGCTTCACGGCTAGCGGGAGCAGAGGTACCGACCAAGAGACCCAGTACTTC
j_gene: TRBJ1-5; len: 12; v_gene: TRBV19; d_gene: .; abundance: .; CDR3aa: CASSGLIQPQHF; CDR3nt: TGTGCCAGTAGTGGACTAATCCAGCCCCAGCATTTT
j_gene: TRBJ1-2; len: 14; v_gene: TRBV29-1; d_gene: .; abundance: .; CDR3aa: CSVEEVSANYGYTF; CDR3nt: TGCAGCGTTGAAGAGGTCAGCGCTAACTATGGCTACACCTTC
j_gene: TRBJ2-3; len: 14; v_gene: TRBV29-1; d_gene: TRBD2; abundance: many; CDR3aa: CSVEGLAGADTQYF; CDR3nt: TGCAGCGTAGAGGGACTAGCGGGGGCAGATACGCAGTATTTT
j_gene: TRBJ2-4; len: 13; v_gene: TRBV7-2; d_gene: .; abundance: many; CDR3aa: CASSLEQAGFGYF; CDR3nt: TGTGCCAGCAGCTTAGAGCAGGCAGGGTTCGGATACTTC
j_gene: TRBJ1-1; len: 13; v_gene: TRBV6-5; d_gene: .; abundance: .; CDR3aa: CASSYRQSTEAFF; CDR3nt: TGTGCCAGCAGTTACCGACAAAGCACTGAAGCTTTCTTT
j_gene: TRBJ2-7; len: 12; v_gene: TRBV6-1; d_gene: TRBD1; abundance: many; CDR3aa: CASRKTGDRVYF; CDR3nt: TGTGCCAGCAGGAAAACGGGGGACAGGGTATACTTC
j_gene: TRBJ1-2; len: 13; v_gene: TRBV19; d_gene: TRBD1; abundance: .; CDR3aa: CASSYPGGNGYTF; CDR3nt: TGTGCCAGTAGTTATCCAGGGGGCAATGGCTACACCTTC
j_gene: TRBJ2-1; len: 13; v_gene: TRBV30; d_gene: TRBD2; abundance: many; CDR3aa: CAWRGGGADEQFF; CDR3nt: TGTGCCTGGAGAGGCGGGGGGGCCGATGAGCAGTTCTTC
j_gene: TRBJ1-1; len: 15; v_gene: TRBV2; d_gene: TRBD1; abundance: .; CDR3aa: CASSEEVQGGTEAFF; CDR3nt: TGTGCCAGCAGTGAAGAGGTACAGGGGGGGACTGAAGCTTTCTTT
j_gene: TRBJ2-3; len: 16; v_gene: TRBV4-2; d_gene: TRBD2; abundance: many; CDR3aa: CASSQGTSGGTDTQYF; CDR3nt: TGTGCCAGCAGCCAAGGCACTAGCGGGGGGACAGATACGCAGTATTTT
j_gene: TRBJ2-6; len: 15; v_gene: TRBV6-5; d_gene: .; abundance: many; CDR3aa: CASSSFRPTANVLTF; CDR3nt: TGTGCCAGCAGTTCCTTCCGACCCACGGCCAACGTCCTGACTTTC
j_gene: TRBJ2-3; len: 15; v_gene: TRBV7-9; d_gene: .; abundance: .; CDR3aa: CASSPFMGNTDTQYF; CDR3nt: TGTGCCAGCAGCCCCTTTATGGGGAACACAGATACGCAGTATTTT
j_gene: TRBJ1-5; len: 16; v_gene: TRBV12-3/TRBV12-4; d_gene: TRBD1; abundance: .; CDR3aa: CASSFWGQGFNQPQHF; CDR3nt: TGTGCCAGCAGTTTTTGGGGACAGGGGTTCAATCAGCCCCAGCATTTT
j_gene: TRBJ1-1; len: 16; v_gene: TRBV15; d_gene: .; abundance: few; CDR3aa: CATSSLGAGTNTEAFF; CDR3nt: TGTGCCACCAGCAGTTTGGGGGCAGGAACTAACACTGAAGCTTTCTTT